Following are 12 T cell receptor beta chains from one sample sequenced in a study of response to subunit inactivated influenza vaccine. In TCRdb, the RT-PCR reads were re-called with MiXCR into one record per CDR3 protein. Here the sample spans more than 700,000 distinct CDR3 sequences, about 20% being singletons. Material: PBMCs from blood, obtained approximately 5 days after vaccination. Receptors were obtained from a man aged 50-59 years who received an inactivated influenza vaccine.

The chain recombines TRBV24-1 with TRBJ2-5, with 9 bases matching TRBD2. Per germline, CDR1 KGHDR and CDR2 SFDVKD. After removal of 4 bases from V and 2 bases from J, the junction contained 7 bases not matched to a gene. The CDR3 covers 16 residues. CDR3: CATSDGGLAEQETQYF. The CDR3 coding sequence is TGTGCCACCAGTGACGGGGGACTAGCAGAACAAGAGACCCAGTACTTC.

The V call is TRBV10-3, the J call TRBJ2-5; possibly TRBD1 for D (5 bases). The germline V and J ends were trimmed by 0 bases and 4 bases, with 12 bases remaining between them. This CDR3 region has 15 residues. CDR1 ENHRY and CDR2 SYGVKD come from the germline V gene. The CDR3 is CAISESDKGRETQYF. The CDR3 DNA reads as TGTGCCATCAGTGAGTCGGACAAGGGCCGAGAGACCCAGTACTTC.

CDR3: CASSPSRRQDNEQFF. DNA of the CDR3: TGTGCCAGCAGCCCTAGCAGGAGACAGGACAATGAGCAGTTCTTC. The gene calls are TRBV11-2 and TRBJ2-1; D possibly corresponds to TRBD1 (6 bases). The CDR3 is made up of 15 amino acids. The germline V and J ends were trimmed by 5 bases and 5 bases, with 16 bases remaining between them. Germline lookup yields CDR1 SGHAT and CDR2 FQNNGV.

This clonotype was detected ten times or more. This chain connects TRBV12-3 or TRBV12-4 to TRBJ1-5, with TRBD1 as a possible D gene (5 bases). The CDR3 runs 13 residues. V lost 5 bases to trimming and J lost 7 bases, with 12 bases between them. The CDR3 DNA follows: TGTGCCAGCAGTCCCCAGGGCAGCCAGCCCCAGCATTTT. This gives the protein CASSPQGSQPQHF.

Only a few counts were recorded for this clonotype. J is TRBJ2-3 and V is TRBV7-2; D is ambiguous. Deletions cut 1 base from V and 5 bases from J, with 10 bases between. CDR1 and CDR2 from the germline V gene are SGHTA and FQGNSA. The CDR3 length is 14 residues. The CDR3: CASSLGLGIDTQYF. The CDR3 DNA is TGTGCCAGCAGCTTAGGGCTAGGGATAGATACGCAGTATTTT.

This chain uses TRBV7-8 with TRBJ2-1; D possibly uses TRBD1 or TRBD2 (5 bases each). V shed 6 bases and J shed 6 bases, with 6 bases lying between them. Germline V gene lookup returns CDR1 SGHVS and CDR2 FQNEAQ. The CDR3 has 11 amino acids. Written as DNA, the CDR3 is TGTGCCAGCAGGGGGGTCAATGAGCAGTTCTTC. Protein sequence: CASRGVNEQFF.

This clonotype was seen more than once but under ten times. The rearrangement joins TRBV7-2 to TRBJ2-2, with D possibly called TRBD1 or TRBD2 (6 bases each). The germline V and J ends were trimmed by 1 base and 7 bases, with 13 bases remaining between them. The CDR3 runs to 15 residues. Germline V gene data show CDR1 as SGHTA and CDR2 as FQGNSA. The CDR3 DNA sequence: TGTGCCAGCAGCTTAGATCCGGGGGCGGGCGGGGAGCTGTTTTTT. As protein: CASSLDPGAGGELFF.

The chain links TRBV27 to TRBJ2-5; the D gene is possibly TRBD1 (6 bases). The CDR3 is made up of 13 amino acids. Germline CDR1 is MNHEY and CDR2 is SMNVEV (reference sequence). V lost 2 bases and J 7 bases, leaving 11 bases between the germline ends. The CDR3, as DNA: TGTGCCAGCAGTTTACGACAGGAAGGGACCCAGTACTTC. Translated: CASSLRQEGTQYF.

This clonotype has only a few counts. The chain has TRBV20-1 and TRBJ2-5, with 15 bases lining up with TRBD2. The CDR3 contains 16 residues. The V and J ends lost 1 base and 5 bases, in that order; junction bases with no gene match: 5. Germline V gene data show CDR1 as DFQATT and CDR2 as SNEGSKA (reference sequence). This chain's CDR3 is CSARGTSGRGVETQYF. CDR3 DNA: TGCAGTGCTAGAGGGACTAGCGGGAGGGGGGTGGAGACCCAGTACTTC.

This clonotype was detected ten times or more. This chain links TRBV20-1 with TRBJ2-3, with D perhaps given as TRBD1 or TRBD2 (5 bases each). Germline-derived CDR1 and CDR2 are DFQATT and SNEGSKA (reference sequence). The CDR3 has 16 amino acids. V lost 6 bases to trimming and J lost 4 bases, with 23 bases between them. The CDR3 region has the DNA TGCAGTGCCTTGTTCGGGCAACTTCTGGGGGCAGATACGCAGTATTTT. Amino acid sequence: CSALFGQLLGADTQYF.

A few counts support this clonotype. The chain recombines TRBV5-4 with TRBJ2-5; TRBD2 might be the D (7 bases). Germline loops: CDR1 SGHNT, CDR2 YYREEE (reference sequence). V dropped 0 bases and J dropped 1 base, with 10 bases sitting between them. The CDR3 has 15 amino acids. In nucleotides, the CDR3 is TGTGCCAGCAGCTTGGAAGGGGGGGGCCAAGAGACCCAGTACTTC. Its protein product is CASSLEGGGQETQYF.

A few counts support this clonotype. CDR3 DNA sequence: TGTGCCAGCAGCCCCGAGGCTCTCGGTGAGCAGTACTTC. Protein: CASSPEALGEQYF. The V call is TRBV7-2, the J call TRBJ2-7; no firm D call. Germline V CDR1 and CDR2: SGHTA, FQGNSA. The CDR3 is made up of 13 amino acids. The V end lost 5 bases, the J end lost 7 bases, and 15 bases lay between the germline ends.